These 5 T cell receptor beta chains were all obtained from the same sample, sequenced in a study of blood T cell repertoires in COVID-19. Libraries were prepared by immunoSEQ multiplex PCR; TCRdb keeps only in-frame clonotypes and omits some of them. The data show a few hundred thousand clones, with about nine tenths seen just once and just under 0.95% held by the top ten. Specimen: peripheral blood. The receptors stem from a woman between 40 and 50 years old who had recovered from COVID-19.

This clone was seen just once. Here the CDR3 reads CASSQARGEQYF. CDR3 sequence (DNA): TGCGCCAGCAGCCAAGCCCGAGGCGAGCAGTACTTC. The chain recombines TRBV4-1 with TRBJ2-7, with unresolved D. The CDR3 length is 12 residues. V was pared by 1 base and J by 6 bases, with 7 bases between. Germline lookup yields CDR1 MGHRA and CDR2 YSYEKL.

This chain joins TRBV6-5 and TRBJ1-1; TRBD1 aligns across 8 bases. Germline V lookup: CDR1 MNHEY, CDR2 SVGAGI. This CDR3 has 14 residues. The ends lost 6 bases at V and 0 bases at J; junction bases unmatched: 3. CDR3 region: CASRDRVMNTEAFF. CDR3 nucleotide sequence: TGTGCCAGCAGGGACAGGGTGATGAACACTGAAGCTTTCTTT.

The chain combines TRBV27 with TRBJ2-7; 8 positions match TRBD2. Losses at the gene ends were 5 bases for V and 3 bases for J; bases not matched to a gene: 12. This CDR3 spans 16 amino acids. CDR1 is MNHEY, CDR2 SMNVEV, per germline (reference sequence). CDR3 sequence (DNA): TGTGCCAGCAGTCGAACGGGAGGGCCAGCCGTCTACGAGCAGTACTTC. Encoded protein: CASSRTGGPAVYEQYF.

This chain uses TRBV7-9 with TRBJ2-7; 10 positions agree with TRBD1. CDR1 and CDR2 from the germline V gene are SEHNR and FQNEAQ (reference sequence). The CDR3 is made up of 15 amino acids. Losses at the gene ends were 2 bases for V and 7 bases for J; bases not matched to a gene: 8. The CDR3 bases are TGTGCCAGCAGCTTAAACGGACAGGGGGTGGAGGAGCAGTACTTC. Encoded protein: CASSLNGQGVEEQYF.

This clone was seen once. The V call is TRBV6-2 or TRBV6-3, the J call TRBJ2-7; D remains ambiguous. In germline, CDR1 is MNHEY, CDR2 SVGEGT. V was trimmed by 2 bases and J by 7 bases, leaving 9 bases between them. This CDR3 has 12 amino acids. CDR3 in DNA: TGTGCCAGCAGTTACGGCACCTGGGAGCAGTACTTC. It specifies CASSYGTWEQYF.